This passage covers 18 T cell receptor beta chains from one sample sequenced in a study of human T cells and chemical hapten exposure. TCRdb redid the calling of the RACE reads with MiXCR, one entry per CDR3 protein. The sample has some 84,000 distinct CDR3 sequences, 10% to 12% seen once. Time point: patch test 3, about 24 weeks after DPC sensitization. As to treatment: therapeutic diphenylcyclopropenone sensitization with weekly scalp DPC. The material was whole blood, obtained in connection with sensitization to the hapten diphenylcyclopropenone (DPC). All receptors come from a woman in her forties or fifties with alopecia areata. Some clones in this sample may be carry-over from other donors' samples.

This clonotype was counted only a few times. The chain combines TRBV20-1 with TRBJ2-7, with D uncertain. V was shortened by 6 bases and J by 3 bases, with 18 bases between the two germline ends. The CDR3 is made up of 14 amino acids. The germline V gene encodes CDR1 DFQATT and CDR2 SNEGSKA (reference sequence). The CDR3 coding sequence is TGCAGTGCCAGCCAGGTCGGAGTTCTCTACGAGCAGTACTTC. It specifies CSASQVGVLYEQYF.

This clonotype was observed a handful of times. The V call is TRBV5-1, the J call TRBJ2-7; tentative D call: TRBD2 (5 bases). Trimming took 4 bases from V and 2 from J, leaving 16 bases between them. The CDR3 runs 15 residues. Germline V gene sequence: CDR1 SGHRS, CDR2 YFSETQ. The CDR3 nucleotides are TGCGCCAGCAGCCTGGTCGCGGGCACCACCTACGAGCAGTACTTC. This gives the protein CASSLVAGTTYEQYF.

This clonotype was found many times. The chain has TRBV20-1 and TRBJ2-2, with 8 bases fitting TRBD2. Trimming removed 3 bases from V and 1 base from J; junction bases left unmatched: 7. This CDR3 has 16 residues. Germline CDR1 and CDR2: DFQATT and SNEGSKA (reference sequence). CDR3 in amino acids: CSARGRREGNTGELFF. CDR3 nucleotide sequence: TGCAGTGCTAGGGGGCGCCGGGAGGGGAACACCGGGGAGCTGTTTTTT.

This clonotype was picked up many times. The chain recombines TRBV7-3 with TRBJ2-7; 10 positions match TRBD1. This CDR3 contains 14 residues. Trimming removed 5 bases from V and 4 bases from J; junction bases left unmatched: 5. CDR1 is SGHTA and CDR2 is FQGTGA in the germline V gene. Written as DNA, the CDR3 is TGTGCCAGCAGCCGCGGGACAGGGGAATACGAGCAGTACTTC. Its protein is CASSRGTGEYEQYF.

This clonotype came up a few times. The chain is built from TRBV11-2 and TRBJ2-3; D gene ambiguous. Germline assignment: CDR1 SGHAT and CDR2 FQNNGV. V was trimmed by 5 bases and J by 6 bases, leaving 15 bases between them. This CDR3 contains 14 residues. The CDR3: CASSPSLAPDTQYF. Written as DNA, the CDR3 is TGTGCCAGCAGCCCCTCCTTGGCTCCGGATACGCAGTATTTT.

There are many counts of this clonotype. The chain uses TRBV20-1 and TRBJ2-2; D perhaps matches TRBD1 (6 bases). Germline CDR1 and CDR2: DFQATT and SNEGSKA (reference sequence). V was cut by 4 bases and J by 5 bases, with 17 bases left in between. CDR3 length: 15 residues. Here the CDR3 DNA reads TGCAGTGCTAACCCAACAGGGATGAAAACCGGGGAGCTGTTTTTT. It specifies CSANPTGMKTGELFF.

This clonotype was recorded many times. This chain connects TRBV12-3 or TRBV12-4 to TRBJ2-2, with D hard to call. The CDR3 length is 13 residues. V was pared by 5 bases and J by 5 bases, with 9 bases between. The CDR3, as DNA: TGTGCCAGCAGTCCCCTGAGAACCGGGGAGCTGTTTTTT. This translates into CASSPLRTGELFF.

This clonotype appeared many times. This rearrangement joins TRBV5-1 to TRBJ1-2; possible D gene TRBD1, 5 bases. Germline V CDR1 and CDR2: SGHRS, YFSETQ. The CDR3 is made up of 15 amino acids. Deletions cut 0 bases from V and 8 bases from J, with 17 bases between. CDR3 loop: CASSLGDGPGLGYTF. The CDR3 coding sequence is TGCGCCAGCAGCTTGGGGGACGGACCGGGGCTCGGCTACACCTTC.

In its sample, this clonotype was seen many times. The chain couples TRBV29-1 to TRBJ1-2; no reliable D call. This CDR3 is 9 amino acids long. In germline, CDR1 is SQVTM, CDR2 ANQGSEA. The V end was cut by 6 bases, the J end by 6 bases, with 5 bases between. The CDR3, as DNA: TGCAGCGTCTCTGATGGCTACACCTTC. As protein: CSVSDGYTF.

J is TRBJ2-1 and V is TRBV5-4, with D possibly matching TRBD2 (5 bases). CDR1 is SGHNT and CDR2 is YYREEE in the germline V gene (reference sequence). There are 15 residues in the CDR3. V was pared by 0 bases and J by 7 bases, with 14 bases between. The CDR3: CASSLESGPTNEQFF. In DNA, the CDR3 is TGTGCCAGCAGCTTGGAGAGCGGACCGACTAATGAGCAGTTCTTC.

This sequence joins TRBV6-2 or TRBV6-3 and TRBJ2-1, with D perhaps TRBD1 (5 bases). V shed 5 bases and J shed 0 bases, with 14 bases lying between them. The CDR3 runs to 16 residues. CDR1 and CDR2 (germline): MNHEY, SVGEGT. The CDR3 coding sequence is TGTGCCAGCAGTGGACAAAGACCTAGCTCCTACAATGAGCAGTTCTTC. This gives the protein CASSGQRPSSYNEQFF.

The table lists this clonotype with many counts. The CDR3 protein is CSVQPSGSTNSPLHF. DNA of the CDR3: TGCAGCGTTCAACCTAGCGGGTCGACGAATTCACCCCTCCACTTT. The rearrangement links TRBV29-1 to TRBJ1-6; no clear D. The germline V gene encodes CDR1 SQVTM and CDR2 ANQGSEA. Trimming left V 5 bases short and J 7 bases short, with 18 bases between. The length of the CDR3 is 15 residues.

The sample holds many counts of this clonotype. This chain links TRBV12-3 or TRBV12-4 with TRBJ2-3; D is unclear. The CDR3 covers 14 residues. Between the trimmed V and J ends, which lost 3 bases and 1 base, there was a span of 8 bases. Written as DNA, the CDR3 is TGTGCCAGCAGTTTGACGGGCGGCACAGATACGCAGTATTTT. It specifies CASSLTGGTDTQYF.

The genes are TRBV29-1 and TRBJ2-2, with TRBD2 matching over 11 bases. The V and J ends lost 6 bases and 1 base, in that order; junction bases with no gene match: 4. Germline values: CDR1 SQVTM, CDR2 ANQGSEA. This CDR3 spans 15 amino acids. This CDR3 reads CSVQTSGKNTGELFF. CDR3 in DNA: TGCAGCGTCCAGACTAGCGGGAAGAACACCGGGGAGCTGTTTTTT.

This clonotype occurred many times. This rearrangement joins TRBV20-1 to TRBJ1-5; D perhaps matches TRBD1 (5 bases). The CDR3 is made up of 14 amino acids. Germline values: CDR1 DFQATT, CDR2 SNEGSKA (reference sequence). Trimming pared 6 bases from V and 3 bases from J, leaving 15 bases between. CDR3 protein: CSAGWEGPNQPQHF. The DNA of the CDR3 is TGCAGTGCCGGATGGGAGGGGCCCAATCAGCCCCAGCATTTT.

This chain connects TRBV19 to TRBJ1-4; no clear D gene. V lost 5 bases and J 3 bases, leaving 19 bases between the germline ends. The CDR3 spans 17 residues. Germline values: CDR1 LNHDA, CDR2 SQIVND (reference sequence). The CDR3 DNA follows: TGTGCCAGTAGTCTGTCCTTAATCCCCGGCCCTAATGAAAAACTGTTTTTT. Amino acids: CASSLSLIPGPNEKLFF.

V is TRBV28 and J is TRBJ1-4, with D hard to call. The CDR3 has 12 amino acids. V was pared by 3 bases and J by 7 bases, with 6 bases between. Germline V gives CDR1 MDHEN, CDR2 SYDVKM. The CDR3 sequence: CASSFWGEKLFF. CDR3 bases: TGTGCCAGCAGTTTTTGGGGTGAAAAACTGTTTTTT.

Only a few counts were recorded for this clonotype. The chain combines TRBV7-3 with TRBJ2-3, with D possibly TRBD1 on 6 matching bases. The CDR3 is made up of 15 amino acids. Germline V gene lookup returns CDR1 SGHTA and CDR2 FQGTGA. Trimming shortened V by 0 bases and J by 7 bases, and 14 bases separated the two germline ends. The CDR3: CASSLTAGAAHTQYF. The CDR3 DNA follows: TGTGCCAGCAGCTTAACGGCAGGGGCCGCTCATACGCAGTATTTT.